This record concerns one T cell receptor beta chain sequence. The antigen is undetermined. Using its own MiXCR run on the 5' RACE reads, TCRdb lists one record per CDR3 protein. The repertoire holds 150,000 to 200,000 distinct CDR3 sequences, with approximately 6.2% as singletons. This specimen comes from a study of T cells after yellow fever vaccination. Overall study results and limits: Weaker overall, the secondary response nonetheless peaked faster (day 5 versus 15). Among primary-vaccination clones, most reappeared after the booster, at approximately 97% for CD4 and about 90% for CD8. FACS-sorted repertoires could contain abundant clonotypes contaminating from the bulk population.

CDR1 is SGHNT and CDR2 is YENEEA in the germline V gene. The CDR3 covers 14 residues. Trimming stripped 3 bases from V and 4 bases from J, with 9 bases between. Sequencing was performed on CD4+ T cells sorted from PBMCs, taken on the day of the first yellow fever vaccination. This receptor was identified in a man aged 18 to 29 who received the YFV17D yellow fever vaccine. The chain recombines TRBV11-3 with TRBJ2-2; no firm D call. CDR3 residues: CASSLIGFTGELFF. The CDR3 bases are TGTGCCAGCAGCTTGATTGGGTTCACCGGGGAGCTGTTTTTT.